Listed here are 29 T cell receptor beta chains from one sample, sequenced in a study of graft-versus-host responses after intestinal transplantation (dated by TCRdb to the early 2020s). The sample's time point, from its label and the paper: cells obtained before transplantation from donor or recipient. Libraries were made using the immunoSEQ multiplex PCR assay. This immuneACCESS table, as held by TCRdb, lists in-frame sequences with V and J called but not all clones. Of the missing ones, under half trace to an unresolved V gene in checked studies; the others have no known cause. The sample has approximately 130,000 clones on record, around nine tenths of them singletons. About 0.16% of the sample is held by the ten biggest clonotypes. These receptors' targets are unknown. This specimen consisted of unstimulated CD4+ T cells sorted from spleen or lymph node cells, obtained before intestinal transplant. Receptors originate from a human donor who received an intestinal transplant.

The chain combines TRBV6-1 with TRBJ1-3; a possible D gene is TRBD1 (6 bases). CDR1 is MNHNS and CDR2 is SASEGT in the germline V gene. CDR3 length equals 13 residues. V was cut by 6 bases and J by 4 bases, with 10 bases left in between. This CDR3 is CASRGGSGNTIYF. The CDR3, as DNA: TGTGCCAGCAGGGGGGGCAGCGGAAACACCATATATTTT.

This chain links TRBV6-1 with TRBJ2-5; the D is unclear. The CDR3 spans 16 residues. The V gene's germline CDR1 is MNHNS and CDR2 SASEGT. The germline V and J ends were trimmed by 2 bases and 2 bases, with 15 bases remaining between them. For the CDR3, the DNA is TGTGCCAGCAGTGAACTGGGGTCTGGGCTTCAAGAGACCCAGTACTTC. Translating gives CASSELGSGLQETQYF.

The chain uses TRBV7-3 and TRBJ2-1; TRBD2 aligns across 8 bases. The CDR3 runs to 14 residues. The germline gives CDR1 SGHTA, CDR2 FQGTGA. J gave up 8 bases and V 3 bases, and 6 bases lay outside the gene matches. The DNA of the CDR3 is TGTGCCAGCAGCTTCAGCGGGGGCCCCGATGAGCAGTTCTTC. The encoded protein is CASSFSGGPDEQFF.

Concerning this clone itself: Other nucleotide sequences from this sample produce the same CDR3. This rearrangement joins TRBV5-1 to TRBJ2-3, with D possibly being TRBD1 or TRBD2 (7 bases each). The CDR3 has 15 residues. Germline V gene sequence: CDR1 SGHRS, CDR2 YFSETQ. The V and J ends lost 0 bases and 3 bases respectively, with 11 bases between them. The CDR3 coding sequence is TGCGCCAGCAGCTTGGGTCAGGGGGGGACAGATACGCAGTATTTT. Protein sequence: CASSLGQGGTDTQYF.

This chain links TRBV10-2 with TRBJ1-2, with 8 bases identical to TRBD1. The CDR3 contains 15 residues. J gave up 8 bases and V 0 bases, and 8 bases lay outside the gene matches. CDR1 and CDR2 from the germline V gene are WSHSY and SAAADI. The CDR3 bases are TGCGCCAGCAGTGAGTCCCGGACAGGGTTCGAGGGCTACACCTTC. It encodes CASSESRTGFEGYTF.

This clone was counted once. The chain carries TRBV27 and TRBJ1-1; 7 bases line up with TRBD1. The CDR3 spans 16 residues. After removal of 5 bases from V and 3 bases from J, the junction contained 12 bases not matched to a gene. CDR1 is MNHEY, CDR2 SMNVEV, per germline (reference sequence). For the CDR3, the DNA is TGTGCCAGCAGTCCGCATTTGACAGGGAGGGACACTGAAGCTTTCTTT. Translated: CASSPHLTGRDTEAFF.

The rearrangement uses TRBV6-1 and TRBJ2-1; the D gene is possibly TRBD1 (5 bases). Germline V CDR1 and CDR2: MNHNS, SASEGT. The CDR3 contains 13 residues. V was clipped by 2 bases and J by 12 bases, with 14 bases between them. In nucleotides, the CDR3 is TGTGCCAGCAGTGAATTGGCATTCCAGGGGCAGTTCTTC. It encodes CASSELAFQGQFF.

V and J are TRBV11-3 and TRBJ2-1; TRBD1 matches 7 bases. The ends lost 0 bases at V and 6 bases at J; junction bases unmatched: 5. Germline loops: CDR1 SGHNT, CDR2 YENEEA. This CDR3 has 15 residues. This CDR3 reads CASSLEQGHPNEQFF. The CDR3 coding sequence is TGTGCCAGCAGCTTAGAACAGGGGCATCCCAATGAGCAGTTCTTC.

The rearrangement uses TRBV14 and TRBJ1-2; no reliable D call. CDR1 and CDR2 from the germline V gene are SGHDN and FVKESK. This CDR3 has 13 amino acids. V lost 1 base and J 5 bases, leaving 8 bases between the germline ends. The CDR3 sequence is CASSQGSSYGYTF. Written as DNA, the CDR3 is TGTGCCAGCAGCCAAGGGTCTTCTTATGGCTACACCTTC.

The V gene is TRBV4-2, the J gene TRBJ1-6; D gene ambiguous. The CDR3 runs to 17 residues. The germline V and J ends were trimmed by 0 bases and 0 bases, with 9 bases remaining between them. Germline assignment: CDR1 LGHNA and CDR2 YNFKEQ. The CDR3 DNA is TGTGCCAGCAGCCAAGATTTACAGAGCTCCTATAATTCACCCCTCCACTTT. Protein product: CASSQDLQSSYNSPLHF.

CDR3 sequence reads: CASSEAGQGSSSYNSPLHF. For the CDR3, the DNA is TGTGCCAGCAGTGAAGCGGGACAGGGTAGTTCATCCTATAATTCACCCCTCCACTTT. V and J are TRBV6-1 and TRBJ1-6; 9 bases are shared with TRBD1. Germline CDR1 and CDR2: MNHNS and SASEGT. This CDR3 has 19 residues. The J segment lost 1 base and the V segment lost 0 bases, leaving 7 bases of the junction unmatched.

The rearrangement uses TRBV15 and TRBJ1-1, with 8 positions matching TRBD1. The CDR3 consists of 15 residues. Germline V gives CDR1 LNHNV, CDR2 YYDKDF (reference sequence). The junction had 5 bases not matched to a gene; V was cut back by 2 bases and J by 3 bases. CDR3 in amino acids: CATSRLDRGHTEAFF. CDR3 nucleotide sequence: TGTGCCACCAGCAGATTAGACAGGGGACACACTGAAGCTTTCTTT. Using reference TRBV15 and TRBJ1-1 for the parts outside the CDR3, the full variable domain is DAMVIQNPRYQVTQFGKPVTLSCSQTLNHNVMYWYQQKSSQAPKLLFHYYDKDFNNEADTPDNFQSRRPNTSFCFLDIRSPGLGDTAMYLCATSRLDRGHTEAFFGQGTRLTVV.

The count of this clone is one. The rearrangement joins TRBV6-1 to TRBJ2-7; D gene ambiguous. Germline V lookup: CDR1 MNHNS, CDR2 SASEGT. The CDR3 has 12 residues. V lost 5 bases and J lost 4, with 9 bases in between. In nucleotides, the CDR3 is TGTGCCAGCAGTCGTTTCGGGTACGAGCAGTACTTC. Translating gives CASSRFGYEQYF.

The DNA for the CDR3 is TGCGCCAGCAGTGAGCGGACTAGCGGGGGTCTGGAGACCCAGTACTTC. Residues: CASSERTSGGLETQYF. The chain uses TRBV10-2 and TRBJ2-5, with TRBD2 matching over 13 bases. This CDR3 has 16 residues. Germline V lookup: CDR1 WSHSY, CDR2 SAAADI. V gave up 2 bases and J gave up 5 bases; unmatched junction bases: 5.

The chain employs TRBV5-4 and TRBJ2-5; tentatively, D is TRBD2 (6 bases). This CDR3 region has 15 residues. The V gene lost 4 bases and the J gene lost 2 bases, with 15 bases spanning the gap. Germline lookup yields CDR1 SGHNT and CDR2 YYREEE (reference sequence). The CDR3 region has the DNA TGTGCCAGCAGCCCGGGAGCCGCCTTTCAAGAGACCCAGTACTTC. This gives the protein CASSPGAAFQETQYF.

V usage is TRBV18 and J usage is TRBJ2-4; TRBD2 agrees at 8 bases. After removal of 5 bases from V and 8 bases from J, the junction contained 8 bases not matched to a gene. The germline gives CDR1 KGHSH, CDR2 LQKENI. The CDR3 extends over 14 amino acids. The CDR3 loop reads CASSSPGGPDIQYF. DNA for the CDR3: TGTGCCAGCTCATCCCCGGGGGGGCCCGACATTCAGTACTTC.

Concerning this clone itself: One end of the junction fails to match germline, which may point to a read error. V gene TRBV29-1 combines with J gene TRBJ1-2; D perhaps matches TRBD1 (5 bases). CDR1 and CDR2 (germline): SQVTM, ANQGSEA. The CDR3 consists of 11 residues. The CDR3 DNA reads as TGCAGCGTGGTGAGGGACTACGGCTACACCTTC. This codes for CSVVRDYGYTF.

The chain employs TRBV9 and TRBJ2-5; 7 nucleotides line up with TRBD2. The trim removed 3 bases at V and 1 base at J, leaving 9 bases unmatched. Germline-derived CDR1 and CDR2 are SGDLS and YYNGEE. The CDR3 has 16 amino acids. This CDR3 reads CASSAAGWGGQETQYF. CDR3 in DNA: TGTGCCAGCAGCGCGGCGGGTTGGGGGGGCCAAGAGACCCAGTACTTC.

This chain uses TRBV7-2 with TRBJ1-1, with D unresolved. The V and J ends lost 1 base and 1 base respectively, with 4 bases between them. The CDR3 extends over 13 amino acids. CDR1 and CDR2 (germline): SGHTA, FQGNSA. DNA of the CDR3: TGTGCCAGCAGCTTAGACAGGAACACTGAAGCTTTCTTT. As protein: CASSLDRNTEAFF.

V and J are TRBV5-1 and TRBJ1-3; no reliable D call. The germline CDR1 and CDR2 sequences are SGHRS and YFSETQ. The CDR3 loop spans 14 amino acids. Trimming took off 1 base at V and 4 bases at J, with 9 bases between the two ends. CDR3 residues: CASSLLDGGNTIYF. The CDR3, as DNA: TGCGCCAGCAGCTTGCTGGACGGGGGAAACACCATATATTTT. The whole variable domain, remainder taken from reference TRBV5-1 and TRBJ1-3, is KAGVTQTPRYLIKTRGQQVTLSCSPISGHRSVSWYQQTPGQGLQFLFEYFSETQRNKGNFPGRFSGRQFSNSRSEMNVSTLELGDSALYLCASSLLDGGNTIYFGEGSWLTVV.

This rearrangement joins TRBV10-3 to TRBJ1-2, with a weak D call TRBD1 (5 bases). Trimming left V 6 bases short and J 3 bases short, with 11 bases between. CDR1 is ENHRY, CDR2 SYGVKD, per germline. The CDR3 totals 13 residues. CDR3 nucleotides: TGTGCCATCAGCAGCCAGGGTGACTATGGCTACACCTTC. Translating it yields CAISSQGDYGYTF.

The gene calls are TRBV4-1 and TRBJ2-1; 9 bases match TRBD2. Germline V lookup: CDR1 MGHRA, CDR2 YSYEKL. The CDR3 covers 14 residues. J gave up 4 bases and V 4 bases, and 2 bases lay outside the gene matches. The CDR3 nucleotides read TGCGCCAGCAGCCTTAGCGGGGGATACAATGAGCAGTTCTTC. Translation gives CASSLSGGYNEQFF.

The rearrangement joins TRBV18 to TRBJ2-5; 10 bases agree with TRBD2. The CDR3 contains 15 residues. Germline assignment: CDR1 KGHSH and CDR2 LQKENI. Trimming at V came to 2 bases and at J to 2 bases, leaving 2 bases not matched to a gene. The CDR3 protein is CASSPRTSGQETQYF. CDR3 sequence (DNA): TGTGCCAGCTCACCAAGGACTAGCGGACAAGAGACCCAGTACTTC.

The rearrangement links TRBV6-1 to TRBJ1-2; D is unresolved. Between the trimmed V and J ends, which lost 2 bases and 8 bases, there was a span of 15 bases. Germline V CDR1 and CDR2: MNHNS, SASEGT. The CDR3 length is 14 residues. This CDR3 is CASSESPGWEGYTF. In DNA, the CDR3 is TGTGCCAGCAGTGAAAGCCCCGGGTGGGAGGGCTACACCTTC.

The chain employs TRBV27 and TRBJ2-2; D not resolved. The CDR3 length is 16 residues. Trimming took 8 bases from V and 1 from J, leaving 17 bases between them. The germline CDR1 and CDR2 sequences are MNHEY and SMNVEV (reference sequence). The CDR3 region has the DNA TGTGCCAGCGGCGTCTCTGGTCTCAGGAACACCGGGGAGCTGTTTTTT. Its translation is CASGVSGLRNTGELFF.

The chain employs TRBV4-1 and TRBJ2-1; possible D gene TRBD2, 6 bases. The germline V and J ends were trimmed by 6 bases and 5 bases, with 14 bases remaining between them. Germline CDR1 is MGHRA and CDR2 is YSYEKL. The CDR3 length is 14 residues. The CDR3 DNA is TGCGCCAGCAGACGAACCGGGAGAGACAATGAGCAGTTCTTC. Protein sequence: CASRRTGRDNEQFF.

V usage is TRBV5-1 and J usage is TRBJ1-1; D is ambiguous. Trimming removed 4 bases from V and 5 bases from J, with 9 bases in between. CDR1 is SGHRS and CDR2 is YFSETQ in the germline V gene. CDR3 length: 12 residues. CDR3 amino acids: CASSLGMTEAFF. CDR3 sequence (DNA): TGCGCCAGCAGCCTTGGAATGACTGAAGCTTTCTTT.

CDR3 sequence (DNA): TGCAGCGTCCCACATCAGGGGACTGAAGCTTTCTTT. The encoded protein is CSVPHQGTEAFF. This sequence joins TRBV29-1 and TRBJ1-1; possibly TRBD1 for D (6 bases). Germline CDR1 SQVTM, CDR2 ANQGSEA. V was trimmed by 6 bases and J by 5 bases, leaving 13 bases between them. CDR3 length equals 12 residues.

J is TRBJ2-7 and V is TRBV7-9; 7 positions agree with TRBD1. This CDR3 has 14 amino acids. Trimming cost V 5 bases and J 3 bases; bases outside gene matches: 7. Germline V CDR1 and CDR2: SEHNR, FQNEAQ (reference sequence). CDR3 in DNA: TGTGCCAGCAGCCGACAGGGAGACGGCTACGAGCAGTACTTC. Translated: CASSRQGDGYEQYF.